A single sample gave rise to the 20 T cell receptor beta chains below, sequenced in a study of PD-1 blockade in classical Hodgkin lymphoma. Clones were read by immunoSEQ multiplex PCR, and TCRdb kept only the in-frame ones, dropping some. The data show just under 65,000 clones, with around 94% seen just once and roughly 8% held by the top ten. Documented time point: cycle 4 day 1 (C4D1), after about 6 weeks of nivolumab. No patient escaped relapse after autologous stem cell transplantation, and brentuximab vedotin exposure varied. Sample: peripheral blood mononuclear cells (PBMCs), taken before the fourth cycle of nivolumab. These receptors originate from a human donor with classical Hodgkin lymphoma.

This clone was observed once. V is TRBV28 and J is TRBJ2-2; the D gene is possibly TRBD2 (5 bases). The CDR3 has 15 residues. Deletions cut 2 bases from V and 0 bases from J, with 7 bases between. In germline, CDR1 is MDHEN, CDR2 SYDVKM. The CDR3 here is CASSLMRANTGELFF. The CDR3 DNA reads TGTGCCAGCAGTTTAATGAGGGCGAACACCGGGGAGCTGTTTTTT.

The rearrangement links TRBV28 to TRBJ2-3, with 8 bases matching TRBD2. Germline V lookup: CDR1 MDHEN, CDR2 SYDVKM. This CDR3 has 16 amino acids. Losses at the gene ends were 4 bases for V and 0 bases for J; bases not matched to a gene: 6. CDR3 region: CASSSASGGSTDTQYF. The CDR3 nucleotides are TGTGCCAGCAGTTCAGCGAGCGGGGGTAGCACAGATACGCAGTATTTT.

V is TRBV11-2 and J is TRBJ2-3; 10 positions agree with TRBD1. The V and J ends lost 5 bases and 0 bases, in that order; junction bases with no gene match: 5. Per the germline V gene, CDR1 is SGHAT and CDR2 is FQNNGV. CDR3 size: 16 residues. The CDR3 nucleotides read TGTGCCAGCAGCCCAGGGGGACAGGGGAGCACAGATACGCAGTATTTT. Translating it yields CASSPGGQGSTDTQYF.

V and J are TRBV2 and TRBJ2-1; a possible D gene is TRBD2 (5 bases). Germline V gives CDR1 SNHLY, CDR2 FYNNEI. The CDR3 has 13 residues. V dropped 6 bases and J dropped 8 bases, with 14 bases sitting between them. The CDR3 nucleotides read TGTGCCAGCAGGAGGGATCCTAAGGATGAGCAGTTCTTC. As protein: CASRRDPKDEQFF.

This clone appeared a single time. The rearrangement links TRBV5-1 to TRBJ2-1; 11 nucleotides match TRBD1. Trimming at V came to 0 bases and at J to 7 bases, leaving 3 bases not matched to a gene. This CDR3 region has 15 residues. Germline assignment: CDR1 SGHRS and CDR2 YFSETQ. The chain's CDR3 is CASSLGTGGLNEQFF. The CDR3 DNA reads as TGCGCCAGCAGCTTGGGGACAGGGGGCTTAAATGAGCAGTTCTTC.

The chain has TRBV6-1 and TRBJ1-1; D is unclear. Germline V gives CDR1 MNHNS, CDR2 SASEGT. Between the trimmed V and J ends, which lost 7 bases and 8 bases, there was a span of 11 bases. The CDR3 has 11 residues. The CDR3 protein is CASIWADEAFF. For the CDR3, the DNA is TGTGCCAGCATATGGGCCGACGAAGCTTTCTTT.

This clone was seen just once. For the CDR3, the DNA is TGCGCCAGCAGCCAGCGCAGAAAACTTCCAGTTCCAGATACGCAGTATTTT. This translates into CASSQRRKLPVPDTQYF. The chain is built from TRBV4-1 and TRBJ2-3; D not certain. The CDR3 is 17 amino acids. Germline lookup yields CDR1 MGHRA and CDR2 YSYEKL. The germline V and J ends were trimmed by 3 bases and 4 bases, with 20 bases remaining between them.

The J gene is TRBJ2-1, the V gene TRBV27; D is uncertain. This CDR3 comprises 14 residues. V gave up 3 bases and J gave up 0 bases, with 6 bases separating them. In germline, CDR1 is MNHEY, CDR2 SMNVEV (reference sequence). CDR3 sequence reads: CASSFMRSYNEQFF. In DNA form, the CDR3 reads TGTGCCAGCAGTTTTATGCGCTCCTACAATGAGCAGTTCTTC.

This chain joins TRBV7-7 and TRBJ1-5; no firm D call. CDR1 is SSHAT, CDR2 FNYEAQ, per germline (reference sequence). The CDR3 is made up of 17 amino acids. Trimming stripped 9 bases from V and 7 bases from J, with 28 bases between. CDR3 sequence (DNA): TGTGCCAGTAAGGATTATACCGGGCCCCCCGGCGAGCAGCCCCAGCATTTT. Its translation: CASKDYTGPPGEQPQHF.

V gene TRBV10-2 combines with J gene TRBJ2-1; D may be TRBD1 (8 bases). The CDR3 totals 15 residues. Trimming shortened V by 2 bases and J by 8 bases, and 16 bases separated the two germline ends. Germline assignment: CDR1 WSHSY and CDR2 SAAADI. The CDR3 is CASSEPWTGRDEQFF. The CDR3 nucleotides read TGCGCCAGCAGTGAGCCTTGGACAGGGAGGGATGAGCAGTTCTTC.

CDR3 DNA sequence: TGTGCCAGCAGCTCGAACTATGCGGGAACAGGCGGCACAGATACGCAGTATTTT. Residues: CASSSNYAGTGGTDTQYF. The chain carries TRBV7-8 and TRBJ2-3; tentative D call: TRBD2 (6 bases). The CDR3 length is 18 residues. The germline gives CDR1 SGHVS, CDR2 FQNEAQ. Trimming left V 4 bases short and J 1 base short, with 21 bases between.

This clone has more than one count but fewer than ten. V and J are TRBV6-1 and TRBJ2-5; weak D call: TRBD1 (5 bases). Trimming shortened V by 7 bases and J by 5 bases, and 14 bases separated the two germline ends. This CDR3 is 13 amino acids long. Germline lookup yields CDR1 MNHNS and CDR2 SASEGT. The CDR3 nucleotides are TGTGCCAGCAAAGTGGGGCGCAAGGAGACCCAGTACTTC. This sequence encodes CASKVGRKETQYF.

The chain links TRBV18 to TRBJ1-3; 8 nucleotides align to TRBD1. V dropped 0 bases and J dropped 0; count of bases not matched to a gene: 4. CDR1 and CDR2 from the germline V gene are KGHSH and LQKENI. There are 17 residues in the CDR3. The CDR3 loop is CASSPPNRGVSGNTIYF. DNA for the CDR3: TGTGCCAGCTCACCACCGAACAGGGGGGTCTCTGGAAACACCATATATTTT.

The chain uses TRBV28 and TRBJ1-4; D is possibly TRBD1 (6 bases). V was cut by 7 bases and J by 7 bases, with 16 bases left in between. Germline assignment: CDR1 MDHEN and CDR2 SYDVKM. The CDR3 covers 14 residues. The CDR3 reads CASTSQGSTEKLFF. CDR3 coding DNA: TGTGCCAGCACCTCACAGGGATCTACTGAAAAACTGTTTTTT.

The chain carries TRBV27 and TRBJ2-7; 9 bases agree with TRBD1. The germline V gene encodes CDR1 MNHEY and CDR2 SMNVEV (reference sequence). CDR3 length equals 13 residues. Germline trimming cut 6 bases from V and 2 bases from J; bases unmatched to any gene: 2. CDR3 sequence: CASRRTGAYEQYF. In DNA, the CDR3 is TGTGCCAGCAGGAGGACAGGGGCCTACGAGCAGTACTTC.

The rearrangement joins TRBV6-1 to TRBJ2-7, with a tentative D call TRBD2 (6 bases). The CDR3 length is 12 residues. Trimming stripped 2 bases from V and 5 bases from J, with 7 bases between. Germline CDR1 MNHNS, CDR2 SASEGT. CDR3 protein: CASSEWRDEQYF. The CDR3 nucleotides read TGTGCCAGCAGTGAATGGAGGGACGAGCAGTACTTC.

The chain is built from TRBV7-8 and TRBJ2-7, with D perhaps TRBD1 (6 bases). V lost 4 bases, J lost 3 bases, and 19 bases lay in between. Germline V gene lookup returns CDR1 SGHVS and CDR2 FQNEAQ. The CDR3 contains 16 residues. The DNA for the CDR3 is TGTGCCAGCAGCTCAACTCGGGGCAGGGGATTCTACGAGCAGTACTTC. Amino acids: CASSSTRGRGFYEQYF.

V and J are TRBV4-1 and TRBJ1-5; D gene uncertain. The length of the CDR3 is 17 residues. Germline values: CDR1 MGHRA, CDR2 YSYEKL. Trimming left V 0 bases short and J 0 bases short, with 12 bases between. The CDR3 is CASSQDPPAYSNQPQHF. CDR3 bases: TGCGCCAGCAGCCAAGATCCCCCAGCTTATAGCAATCAGCCCCAGCATTTT.

Concerning this clone: The junction departs from germline at one end; a sequencing error may be responsible. The V and J genes are TRBV20-1 and TRBJ2-5; tentatively, D is TRBD2 (5 bases). This CDR3 is 11 amino acids long. Germline V gene data show CDR1 as DFQATT and CDR2 as SNEGSKA (reference sequence). This chain's CDR3 is CSARARGTWDF. The CDR3, as DNA: TGCAGTGCTAGAGCTCGGGGAACTTGGGACTTC.

This chain links TRBV11-1 with TRBJ2-7; 7 bases agree with TRBD1. The CDR3 runs 16 residues. V dropped 3 bases and J dropped 3; count of bases not matched to a gene: 11. Germline values: CDR1 SGHAT, CDR2 FQDESV (reference sequence). CDR3 sequence reads: CASSFPRGQQNYEQYF. CDR3 in DNA: TGTGCCAGCAGCTTCCCCAGGGGACAGCAAAACTACGAGCAGTACTTC. The whole variable domain, filled in from reference TRBV11-1 and TRBJ2-7, reads EAEVAQSPRYKITEKSQAVAFWCDPISGHATLYWYRQILGQGPELLVQFQDESVVDDSQLPKDRFSAERLKGVDSTLKIQPAELGDSAMYLCASSFPRGQQNYEQYFGPGTRLTVT.